Below, 9 T cell receptor beta chains from the same sample are listed, as sequenced in a study of blood T cell repertoires in COVID-19. Here immunoSEQ multiplex PCR was the method, and the copy in TCRdb shows in-frame clones only, minus some. The sample yields around 160,000 clones, 82% seen once. Input material: PBMCs or T cells enriched from blood (not recorded which). The receptors were sampled from a man in his fifties or sixties who had recovered from COVID-19.

The rearrangement links TRBV4-2 to TRBJ2-2; the match to TRBD2 covers 8 bases. The CDR3 extends over 16 amino acids. V shed 4 bases, J shed 0 bases, and the junction held 4 bases outside the gene matches. Per germline, CDR1 LGHNA and CDR2 YNFKEQ. CDR3 protein: CASSRVSGANTGELFF. DNA of the CDR3: TGTGCCAGCAGCCGGGTTAGCGGGGCGAACACCGGGGAGCTGTTTTTT.

The V call is TRBV20-1, the J call TRBJ2-7; D might be TRBD2 (5 bases). This CDR3 is 13 amino acids long. Germline V gives CDR1 DFQATT, CDR2 SNEGSKA (reference sequence). V dropped 4 bases and J dropped 3 bases, with 13 bases sitting between them. Here the CDR3 reads CSANEGVIYEQYF. CDR3 nucleotide sequence: TGCAGTGCTAATGAGGGAGTTATCTACGAGCAGTACTTC.

The CDR3 DNA is TGCGCCAGCAGCTTGGTCCCCGGGGGGGGCTACACCTTC. Protein product: CASSLVPGGGYTF. The chain uses TRBV5-1 and TRBJ1-2; D perhaps matches TRBD1 (5 bases). The CDR3 is 13 residues long. Germline-derived CDR1 and CDR2 are SGHRS and YFSETQ. V was cut by 0 bases and J by 8 bases, with 11 bases left in between. The variable domain in full, with the rest retrieved from reference TRBV5-1 and TRBJ1-2, is KAGVTQTPRYLIKTRGQQVTLSCSPISGHRSVSWYQQTPGQGLQFLFEYFSETQRNKGNFPGRFSGRQFSNSRSEMNVSTLELGDSALYLCASSLVPGGGYTFGSGTRLTVV.

The V gene is TRBV24-1, the J gene TRBJ2-1, with TRBD1 as a possible D gene (6 bases). Germline loops: CDR1 KGHDR, CDR2 SFDVKD. V lost 4 bases, J lost 0 bases, and 18 bases lay in between. The CDR3 covers 18 residues. CDR3 protein: CATSEPNPLGGSYNEQFF. The CDR3 DNA reads as TGTGCCACCAGTGAGCCAAATCCCCTAGGGGGCTCCTACAATGAGCAGTTCTTC.

V usage is TRBV5-1 and J usage is TRBJ2-3, with no clear D. V lost 1 base to trimming and J lost 6 bases, with 12 bases between them. Germline V gene lookup returns CDR1 SGHRS and CDR2 YFSETQ. The CDR3 has 14 residues. CDR3 nucleotide sequence: TGCGCCAGCAGCTTGAATCTTGTATCGGATACGCAGTATTTT. Translating it yields CASSLNLVSDTQYF. The full variable domain, its missing parts supplied by reference TRBV5-1 and TRBJ2-3, is KAGVTQTPRYLIKTRGQQVTLSCSPISGHRSVSWYQQTPGQGLQFLFEYFSETQRNKGNFPGRFSGRQFSNSRSEMNVSTLELGDSALYLCASSLNLVSDTQYFGPGTRLTVL.

CDR3 bases: TGTGCCAGCAGCGCAACCGGGGATAGCGCCTACAATGAGCAGTTCTTC. Translating gives CASSATGDSAYNEQFF. The genes are TRBV9 and TRBJ2-1, with D perhaps TRBD2 (5 bases). CDR1 is SGDLS, CDR2 YYNGEE, per germline. The V end was cut by 3 bases, the J end by 2 bases, with 15 bases between. This CDR3 is 16 amino acids long.

Only one count was recorded for this clone. The chain couples TRBV27 to TRBJ1-1, with 11 bases aligning to TRBD1. The CDR3 extends over 18 amino acids. The J segment lost 0 bases and the V segment lost 2 bases, leaving 8 bases of the junction unmatched. From germline, CDR1 is MNHEY and CDR2 SMNVEV (reference sequence). The chain's CDR3 is CASSLAGTGGLVNTEAFF. DNA for the CDR3: TGTGCCAGCAGTTTAGCCGGGACAGGGGGGCTTGTGAACACTGAAGCTTTCTTT.

The V call is TRBV4-1, the J call TRBJ2-7; D possibly corresponds to TRBD2 (5 bases). The germline V gene has CDR1 MGHRA and CDR2 YSYEKL. V lost 2 bases and J 6 bases, leaving 11 bases between the germline ends. The CDR3 sequence is 13 residues long. Here the CDR3 DNA reads TGCGCCAGCAGCCAATTACTAGTCGGCGAGCAGTACTTC. Protein: CASSQLLVGEQYF.

V and J are TRBV6-5 and TRBJ2-5; D possibly corresponds to TRBD1 (6 bases). V was trimmed by 11 bases and J by 11 bases, leaving 30 bases between them. CDR3 length: 15 amino acids. The germline CDR1 and CDR2 sequences are MNHEY and SVGAGI. CDR3 sequence reads: CAGSPGRGPGATQYF. Here the CDR3 DNA reads TGTGCCGGCTCTCCGGGGCGCGGTCCAGGGGCAACTCAGTACTTC.